This T cell receptor (beta chain) comes out of a study of cytomegalovirus exposure and HLA in healthy donors. Study-wide results and caveats: Across all donors, roughly uniform sequencing depth was an assumption of the presence/absence analyses.

In the PCR, 60 Vbeta and 13 Jbeta primers were used. The data were produced by immunoSEQ multiplex PCR, yet TCRdb's version contains in-frame clones alone and is incomplete. This repertoire shows about 120,000 clones, more than 70% found once; its top ten account for 3% to 4.5%. A note on this clone: Its antigen is as yet unknown.

Trimming removed 2 bases at V and 1 base at J, with 8 bases between. Germline CDR1 reads MNHNY; CDR2 reads SVGAGI (reference sequence). The CDR3 is 14 amino acids. V usage is TRBV6-6 and J usage is TRBJ2-5; TRBD2 is a possible D gene (6 bases). The source material was PBMCs. This TCR derives from a man in his thirties or forties in good health and CMV-seronegative. For the CDR3, the DNA is TGTGCCAGCAGTTACACGGGACTCCAAGAGACCCAGTACTTC. Translating gives CASSYTGLQETQYF.